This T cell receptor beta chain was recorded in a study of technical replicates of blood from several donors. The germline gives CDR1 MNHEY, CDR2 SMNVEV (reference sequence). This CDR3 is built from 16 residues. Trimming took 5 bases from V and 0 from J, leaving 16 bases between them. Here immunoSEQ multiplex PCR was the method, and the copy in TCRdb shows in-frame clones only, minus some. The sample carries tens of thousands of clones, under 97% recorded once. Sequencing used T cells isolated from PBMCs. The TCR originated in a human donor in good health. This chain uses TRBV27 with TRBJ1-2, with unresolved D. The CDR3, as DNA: TGTGCCAGCAGTCAGAGTAAGGGAGGTCCTAACTATGGCTACACCTTC. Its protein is CASSQSKGGPNYGYTF.